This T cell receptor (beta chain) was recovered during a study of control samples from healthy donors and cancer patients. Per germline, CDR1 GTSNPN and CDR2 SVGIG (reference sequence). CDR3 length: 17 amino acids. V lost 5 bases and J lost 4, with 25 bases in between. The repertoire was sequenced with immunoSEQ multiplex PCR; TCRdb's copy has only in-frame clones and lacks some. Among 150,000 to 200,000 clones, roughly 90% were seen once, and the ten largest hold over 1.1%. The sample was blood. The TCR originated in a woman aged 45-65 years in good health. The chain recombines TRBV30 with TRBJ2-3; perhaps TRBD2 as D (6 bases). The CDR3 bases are TGTGCCTGGCTGGGGGTAGCGGAGGCACTCGGAGCAGATACGCAGTATTTT. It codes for CAWLGVAEALGADTQYF.